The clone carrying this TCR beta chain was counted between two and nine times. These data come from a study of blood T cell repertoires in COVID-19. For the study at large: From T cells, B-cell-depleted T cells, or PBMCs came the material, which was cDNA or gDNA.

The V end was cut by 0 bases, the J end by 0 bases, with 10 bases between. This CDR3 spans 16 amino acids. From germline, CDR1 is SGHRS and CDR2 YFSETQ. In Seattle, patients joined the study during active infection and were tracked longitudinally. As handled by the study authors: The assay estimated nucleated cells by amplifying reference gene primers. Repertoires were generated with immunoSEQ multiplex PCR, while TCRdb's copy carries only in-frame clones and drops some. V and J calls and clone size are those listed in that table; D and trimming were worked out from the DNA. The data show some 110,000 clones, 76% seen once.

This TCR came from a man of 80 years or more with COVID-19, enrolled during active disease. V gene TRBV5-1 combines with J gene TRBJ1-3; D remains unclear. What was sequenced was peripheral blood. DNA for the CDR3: TGCGCCAGCAGCTTGGGGCTCGATCTCTCTGGAAACACCATATATTTT. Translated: CASSLGLDLSGNTIYF.